This TCR beta chain was observed in a study of CD8 T cells in ankylosing spondylitis. Findings of the study overall: Disease-linked clones were reportedly significantly enriched in matched ankylosing spondylitis synovial fluid. Seven to nine highly homologous variants formed a TCR beta motif that appeared characteristic of ankylosing spondylitis blood.

Scientists made TCR beta libraries using quantitative 5'-RACE with molecular barcodes. TCRdb redid the calling of the 5' RACE reads with MiXCR, one entry per CDR3 protein. Among 240,000 or so distinct CDR3 sequences, roughly 10% were seen once, and the ten largest hold approximately 6.6%. This clonotype showed up many times. Its antigen is currently unknown. The sample was blood, either unsorted or a sorted T cell fraction (not recorded which). This clonotype was sampled from a male donor with ankylosing spondylitis or in good health (not recorded which).

The chain's CDR3 is CSANGQLNYGYTF. In DNA form, the CDR3 reads TGCAGTGCCAACGGTCAGCTTAACTATGGCTACACCTTC. The chain couples TRBV20-1 to TRBJ1-2; no clear D. Between the trimmed V and J ends, which lost 6 bases and 1 base, there was a span of 12 bases. Per the germline V gene, CDR1 is DFQATT and CDR2 is SNEGSKA (reference sequence). The CDR3 sequence is 13 residues long.